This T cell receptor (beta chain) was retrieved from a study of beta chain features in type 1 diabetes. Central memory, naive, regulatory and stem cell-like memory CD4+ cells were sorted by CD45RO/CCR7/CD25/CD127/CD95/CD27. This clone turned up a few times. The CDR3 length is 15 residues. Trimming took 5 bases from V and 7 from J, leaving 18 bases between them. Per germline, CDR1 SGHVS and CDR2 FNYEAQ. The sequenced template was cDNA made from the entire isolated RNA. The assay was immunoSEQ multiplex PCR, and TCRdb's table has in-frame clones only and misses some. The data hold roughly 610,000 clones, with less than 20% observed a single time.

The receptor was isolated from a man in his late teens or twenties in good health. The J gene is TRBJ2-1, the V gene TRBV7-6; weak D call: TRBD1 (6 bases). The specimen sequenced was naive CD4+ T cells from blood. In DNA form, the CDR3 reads TGTGCCAGCAGCCCCGCTGGGGGCCGACGGAATGAGCAGTTCTTC. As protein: CASSPAGGRRNEQFF.